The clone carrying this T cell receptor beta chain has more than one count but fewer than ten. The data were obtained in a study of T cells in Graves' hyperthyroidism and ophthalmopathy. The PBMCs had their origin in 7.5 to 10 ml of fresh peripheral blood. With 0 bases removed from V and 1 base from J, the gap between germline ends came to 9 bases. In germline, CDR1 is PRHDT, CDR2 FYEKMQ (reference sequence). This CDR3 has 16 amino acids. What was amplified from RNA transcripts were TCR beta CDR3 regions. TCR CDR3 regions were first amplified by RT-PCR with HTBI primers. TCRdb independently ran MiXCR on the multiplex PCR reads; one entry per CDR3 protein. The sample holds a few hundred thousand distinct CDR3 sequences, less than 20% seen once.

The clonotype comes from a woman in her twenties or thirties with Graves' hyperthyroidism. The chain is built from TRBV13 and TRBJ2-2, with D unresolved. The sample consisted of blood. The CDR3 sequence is CASSLGNSQNTGELFF. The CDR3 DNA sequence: TGTGCCAGCAGCTTAGGTAACAGCCAGAACACCGGGGAGCTGTTTTTT.